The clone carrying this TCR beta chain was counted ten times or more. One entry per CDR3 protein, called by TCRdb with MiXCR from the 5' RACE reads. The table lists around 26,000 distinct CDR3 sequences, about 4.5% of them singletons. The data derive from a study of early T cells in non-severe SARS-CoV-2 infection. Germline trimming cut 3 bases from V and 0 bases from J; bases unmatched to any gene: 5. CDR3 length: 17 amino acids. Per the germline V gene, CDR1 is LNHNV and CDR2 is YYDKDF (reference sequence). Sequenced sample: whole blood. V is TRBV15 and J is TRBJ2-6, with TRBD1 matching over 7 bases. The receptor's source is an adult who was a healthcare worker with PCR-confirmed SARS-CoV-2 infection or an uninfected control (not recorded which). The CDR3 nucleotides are TGTGCCACCAGCAGGCTGACAGGGATCTCTGGGGCCAACGTCCTGACTTTC. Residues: CATSRLTGISGANVLTF.